This TCR beta chain is from a study of beta chain features in type 1 diabetes (dated by TCRdb to 2017 to 2018). For the study in its entirety: Patients and healthy donors did not differ in mean age, gender distribution, total cell number or subset yield. A total of around 100 million sorted cells were examined across all samples, and RNA yield correlated strongly with the number of cells per subset. Naive and central memory subsets were obtained from all 28 donors, but regulatory and stem cell-like memory subsets were isolated from only 8 patients and roughly 8 healthy donors. In the study, TCRB repertoires of sorted circulating CD4+ T cell subsets from recently diagnosed type 1 diabetes patients were compared with those of matched healthy donors. The full study reports these points: In all four CD4+ subsets, TCRB CDR3 length was moderately but significantly shorter in type 1 diabetes patients. At VDJ recombination sites, patients with type 1 diabetes made fewer insertions and deleted more nucleotides, a pattern implying thymic rearrangement abnormalities. PCR may preferentially amplify shorter templates, but because patient and control samples were amplified and corrected together, any resulting skew would affect both groups equally. Only small numbers of individuals were included in the HLA sub-analyses, which left unresolved whether HLA type had any influence on TCRB rearrangement. Naive, central memory and regulatory TCRB repertoires appeared to be more alike among patients than among healthy donors. Sequencing cDNA rather than genomic DNA could over-represent highly expressing activated cells, although activation and CD3 levels did not differ between groups.

From each donor, a single peripheral blood sample of around 120 mL on average was drawn into heparinised tubes. Naive, central memory, regulatory and stem cell-like memory CD4+ T cells were sorted on a BD FACSAria II using a panel including CD45RO, CCR7, CD25, CD127, CD95 and CD27. Purity was above 95% for every sorted population. PBMCs were separated immediately by Lymphoprep density gradient centrifugation and were stained directly, without being cultured. To minimize batch effects, samples were stained and sorted in pairs, one healthy donor with one patient per experiment. Germline trimming: 1 base from V, 7 bases from J; junction bases outside gene matches: 6. The CDR3 runs 15 residues from the cysteine to the phenylalanine. The retained sequence is limited to the CDR3, 45 bases, with the frame set at the first base. The germline V gene (reference sequence) specifies GTSNPN as CDR1 and SVGIG as CDR2.

The High Capacity cDNA Reverse Transcription Kit was used to reverse transcribe all of the isolated RNA, meaning that expressed TCRB transcripts were what got sequenced. Naive, central memory and regulatory T cell samples underwent deep immunoSEQ sequencing, averaging around 3.7 million total reads per sample. Sorted cells were lysed in RLT buffer, and RNA was extracted using DNase-treated RNeasy Micro or Mini kits according to cell number. Each cell subset was processed separately to prevent cross-contamination, with patient and healthy donor samples processed together. The immunoSEQ multiplex PCR was used to amplify TCRB sequences from cDNA, generating 87-bp fragments that spanned the CDR3 region. Amplicons were sequenced on the Illumina HiSeq platform. From the authors' description of their analysis: PCR bias was corrected computationally using synthetic template baselines, and reads within Hamming distance 2 were collapsed, with unmergeable singletons discarded. By aligning reads against IMGT, V, D and J genes, CDR3 length, and insertions or deletions at six rearrangement sites were assigned. Clonotype counts were normalized to sorted cell number within each subset before computing true diversity and Gini coefficients with the tcR R package. Repertoire sharing was quantified using the overlap coefficient calculated on TCRB nucleotide sequences. As a proxy for the pre-selection repertoire, out-of-frame TCRB sequences from naive cells were analyzed. TCRdb's version of the immuneACCESS table is confined to in-frame rearrangements and falls short of the full clone set. An unresolved V gene accounts for under half of the shortfall where checked; the remainder is of unknown origin. The DNA gave D and trimming, while V, J and clone size come from that table. Within this sample are 250,000 to 300,000 clones, with about 13% of them counted one time only. The top ten constitute 0.015% to 0.02% of the sample.

Turning to this clone: No antigen is known for it. The sample holds no much larger clone one base away, and base qualities are not on file.

This sequence originates from a man aged 25 to 40 with type 1 diabetes. The receptor chain draws on TRBV30 and TRBJ1-4; 10 bases in the junction line up with TRBD1. Material: naive CD4+ T cells from blood. The cell subset or site label of this sample denotes: true naive CD4+ T cells. The CDR3 sequence is CAWSAGTGVTEKLFF. The DNA sequence reads TGTGCCTGGAGTGCGGGGACAGGGGTAACTGAAAAACTGTTTTTT. Full variable domain (CDR3 extended with the reference TRBV30 and TRBJ1-4 proteins): SQTIHQWPATLVQPVGSPLSLECTVEGTSNPNLYWYRQAAGRGLQLLFYSVGIGQISSEVPQNLSASRPQDRQFILSSKKLLLSDSGFYLCAWSAGTGVTEKLFFGSGTQLSVL.